The 22 T cell receptor beta chains below were found in one sample sequenced in a study of blood T cell repertoires in COVID-19. Sequenced by immunoSEQ multiplex PCR; TCRdb stores in-frame clones only, minus some. The sample shows over 200,000 clones, roughly 80% of them seen only once. Sequenced material: peripheral blood. All receptors derive from a human donor in a cohort sampled during active COVID-19.

This rearrangement joins TRBV12-5 to TRBJ2-3; no definite D call. Between the trimmed V and J ends, which lost 1 base and 4 bases, there was a span of 12 bases. Germline V gene data show CDR1 as LGHNT and CDR2 as FRNRAP. The CDR3 is 15 amino acids. The CDR3 sequence: CASGLGYSQADTQYF. CDR3 DNA sequence: TGTGCTAGTGGTTTGGGCTACTCGCAGGCAGATACGCAGTATTTT.

The rearrangement joins TRBV19 to TRBJ2-7; 12 positions match TRBD2. CDR1 is LNHDA, CDR2 SQIVND, per germline (reference sequence). The CDR3 loop spans 15 amino acids. Trimming cost V 7 bases and J 6 bases; bases outside gene matches: 10. The CDR3 sequence is CASMDQTSGRREQYF. For the CDR3, the DNA is TGTGCCAGTATGGATCAGACTAGCGGGAGACGCGAGCAGTACTTC.

The chain couples TRBV7-2 to TRBJ2-7; 14 nucleotides match TRBD2. V lost 3 bases and J lost 6; bases outside the gene matches: 1. The CDR3 runs to 14 residues. Germline V lookup: CDR1 SGHTA, CDR2 FQGNSA. DNA for the CDR3: TGTGCCAGCAGCTTTGGACTAGCGGGAGGCGAGCAGTACTTC. It yields the protein CASSFGLAGGEQYF.

In regard to this clone: Other DNA sequences from this sample encode an identical CDR3 as well. The chain combines TRBV6-6 with TRBJ2-7; perhaps TRBD1 as D (6 bases). Per the germline V gene, CDR1 is MNHNY and CDR2 is SVGAGI (reference sequence). The CDR3 has 12 residues. Trimming stripped 6 bases from V and 3 bases from J, with 9 bases between. The CDR3 here is CASSLQGYEQYF. CDR3 nucleotides: TGTGCCAGCAGCTTACAGGGCTACGAGCAGTACTTC.

J is TRBJ2-1 and V is TRBV9, with TRBD2 identical over 11 bases. This CDR3 is built from 15 residues. Germline CDR1 is SGDLS and CDR2 is YYNGEE. J lost 2 bases, V lost 5 bases, and 3 bases had no gene match. CDR3 nucleotide sequence: TGTGCCAGCAGTCCGACTAGCGGGACCTACAATGAGCAGTTCTTC. Translated: CASSPTSGTYNEQFF.

The CDR3 loop is CASSEPSGYTF. The CDR3 DNA reads TGTGCCAGCAGTGAACCTTCGGGCTACACCTTC. The chain is built from TRBV2 and TRBJ1-2; D gene uncertain. The CDR3 has 11 residues. The germline gives CDR1 SNHLY, CDR2 FYNNEI. V lost 2 bases to trimming and J lost 8 bases, with 6 bases between them. The entire variable domain, with the rest obtained from reference TRBV2 and TRBJ1-2, is as follows: EPEVTQTPSHQVTQMGQEVILRCVPISNHLYFYWYRQILGQKVEFLVSFYNNEISEKSEIFDDQFSVERPDGSNFTLKIRSTKLEDSAMYFCASSEPSGYTFGSGTRLTVV.

The chain combines TRBV4-3 with TRBJ2-1; 9 bases are a match to TRBD1. V lost 4 bases and J lost 7; bases outside the gene matches: 8. Germline V CDR1 and CDR2: LGHNA, YSLEER. This CDR3 region has 15 residues. CDR3 sequence (DNA): TGCGCCAGCAGCCCCGGACAGGGGCGTAGGAATGAGCAGTTCTTC. The encoded protein is CASSPGQGRRNEQFF.

The gene calls are TRBV2 and TRBJ1-1; TRBD1 might be the D (5 bases). Germline CDR1 and CDR2: SNHLY and FYNNEI. V gave up 6 bases and J gave up 4 bases, with 15 bases separating them. The CDR3 spans 14 residues. In DNA, the CDR3 is TGTGCCAGCAGCCTAGGGGAGGGAATCACTGAAGCTTTCTTT. Its translation is CASSLGEGITEAFF.

The chain employs TRBV9 and TRBJ1-2, with D uncertain. The CDR3 has 15 amino acids. The V end was cut by 0 bases, the J end by 5 bases, with 14 bases between. Germline V gene sequence: CDR1 SGDLS, CDR2 YYNGEE. The DNA of the CDR3 is TGTGCCAGCAGCGTAGACCCAGGCCCCTTTTATGGCTACACCTTC. As protein: CASSVDPGPFYGYTF.

The V gene is TRBV27, the J gene TRBJ1-4, with D perhaps TRBD1 (5 bases). The CDR3 covers 15 residues. In germline, CDR1 is MNHEY, CDR2 SMNVEV (reference sequence). V was pared by 6 bases and J by 5 bases, with 16 bases between. CDR3 nucleotides: TGTGCCAGCAGGACCTCGGGACTCCTGAATGAAAAACTGTTTTTT. It specifies CASRTSGLLNEKLFF. The complete variable domain, with remaining parts taken from reference TRBV27 and TRBJ1-4, reads EAQVTQNPRYLITVTGKKLTVTCSQNMNHEYMSWYRQDPGLGLRQIYYSMNVEVTDKGDVPEGYKVSRKEKRNFPLILESPSPNQTSLYFCASRTSGLLNEKLFFGSGTQLSVL.

This chain links TRBV30 with TRBJ2-1; 11 bases align to TRBD2. This CDR3 is 15 amino acids long. Trimming cost V 3 bases and J 9 bases; bases outside gene matches: 10. Germline assignment: CDR1 GTSNPN and CDR2 SVGIG (reference sequence). The CDR3 sequence is CAWRGPSGRFSEQFF. The CDR3 bases are TGTGCCTGGAGGGGGCCTAGCGGGAGGTTCAGTGAGCAGTTCTTC.

J is TRBJ2-7 and V is TRBV15; D gene unclear. Trimming removed 0 bases from V and 3 bases from J, with 9 bases in between. The CDR3 contains 14 residues. The germline CDR1 and CDR2 sequences are LNHNV and YYDKDF (reference sequence). CDR3 nucleotide sequence: TGTGCCACCAGCAGAGAAGAGGTAGGCTACGAGCAGTACTTC. It yields the protein CATSREEVGYEQYF.

This chain connects TRBV30 to TRBJ2-7; D is perhaps TRBD2 (5 bases). CDR3 length: 13 residues. The germline gives CDR1 GTSNPN, CDR2 SVGIG (reference sequence). Trimming cost V 0 bases and J 6 bases, with 12 bases left between them. The CDR3 spells CAWSVIGGGEQYF. In DNA, the CDR3 is TGTGCCTGGAGTGTAATAGGAGGCGGCGAGCAGTACTTC.

J is TRBJ1-4 and V is TRBV6-6; D is possibly TRBD1 (6 bases). This CDR3 contains 16 residues. V was shortened by 0 bases and J by 4 bases, with 12 bases between the two germline ends. Germline V gene data show CDR1 as MNHNY and CDR2 as SVGAGI (reference sequence). CDR3 sequence: CASSYSRTVNNEKLFF. The DNA of the CDR3 is TGTGCCAGCAGTTACTCGAGGACAGTTAATAATGAAAAACTGTTTTTT.

The rearrangement uses TRBV5-4 and TRBJ2-1; no clear D gene. Trimming stripped 0 bases from V and 0 bases from J, with 4 bases between. The germline gives CDR1 SGHNT, CDR2 YYREEE (reference sequence). This CDR3 is 14 amino acids long. The CDR3 coding sequence is TGTGCCAGCAGCTTGGAGAGCTCCTACAATGAGCAGTTCTTC. This codes for CASSLESSYNEQFF. Supplemented by reference TRBV5-4 and TRBJ2-1, the full variable domain reads ETGVTQSPTHLIKTRGQQVTLRCSSQSGHNTVSWYQQALGQGPQFIFQYYREEENGRGNFPPRFSGLQFPNYSSELNVNALELDDSALYLCASSLESSYNEQFFGPGTRLTVL.

This clone was seen more than once but under ten times. V gene TRBV27 combines with J gene TRBJ2-7, with 8 nucleotides matching TRBD1. V was pared by 3 bases and J by 3 bases, with 7 bases of the junction left unmatched. Looked up from germline, CDR1 is MNHEY and CDR2 is SMNVEV (reference sequence). This CDR3 has 15 amino acids. Here the CDR3 reads CASSFPGTGLYEQYF. The CDR3 DNA reads as TGTGCCAGCAGTTTCCCCGGGACAGGCCTCTACGAGCAGTACTTC.

The CDR3 here is CASSPGGSEQYF. CDR3 in DNA: TGTGCCAGCTCACCGGGGGGGTCCGAGCAGTACTTC. The rearrangement joins TRBV18 to TRBJ2-7; 7 nucleotides line up with TRBD2. CDR1 KGHSH and CDR2 LQKENI come from the germline V gene. The CDR3 runs 12 residues. Germline trimming cut 3 bases from V and 6 bases from J; bases unmatched to any gene: 2.

The table lists this clone with a few counts. This rearrangement joins TRBV2 to TRBJ2-1; maybe TRBD2 (5 bases). Germline V lookup: CDR1 SNHLY, CDR2 FYNNEI. CDR3 length: 14 amino acids. The V and J ends lost 6 bases and 0 bases respectively, with 9 bases between them. The CDR3 region is CASRRGFSYNEQFF. In DNA form, the CDR3 reads TGTGCCAGCAGACGCGGGTTCTCCTACAATGAGCAGTTCTTC.

The CDR3 sequence is CASSKVLSYEQYF. Written as DNA, the CDR3 is TGTGCCAGCAGCAAAGTCTTATCCTACGAGCAGTACTTC. The V gene is TRBV21-1, the J gene TRBJ2-7; TRBD2 reflects the table's D call only, with no check against the DNA. TRBV21-1 is described as a pseudogene. There are 13 residues in the CDR3.

The chain joins TRBV7-3 to TRBJ1-4; D is ambiguous. The CDR3 has 18 amino acids. Trimming removed 1 base from V and 2 bases from J, with 17 bases in between. The germline V gene has CDR1 SGHTA and CDR2 FQGTGA. CDR3 in DNA: TGTGCCAGCAGCTTAAAGTTAGAGGCGCCGGAGACTAATGAAAAACTGTTTTTT. It translates to CASSLKLEAPETNEKLFF.

This clone was counted only a few times. The J gene is TRBJ2-1, the V gene TRBV29-1; D uncertain. The CDR3 sequence is 13 residues long. V gave up 8 bases and J gave up 1 base, with 12 bases separating them. CDR1 SQVTM and CDR2 ANQGSEA come from the germline V gene. CDR3 coding DNA: TGCAGCAAGACTGATACGTCCTACAATGAGCAGTTCTTC. This gives the protein CSKTDTSYNEQFF.

J is TRBJ2-7 and V is TRBV18; 9 bases match TRBD2. Germline lookup yields CDR1 KGHSH and CDR2 LQKENI. The CDR3 loop spans 14 amino acids. Germline trimming cut 8 bases from V and 2 bases from J; bases unmatched to any gene: 7. In DNA form, the CDR3 reads TGTGCCAGCACACGGACTAGCGTAACCTACGAGCAGTACTTC. Protein product: CASTRTSVTYEQYF.